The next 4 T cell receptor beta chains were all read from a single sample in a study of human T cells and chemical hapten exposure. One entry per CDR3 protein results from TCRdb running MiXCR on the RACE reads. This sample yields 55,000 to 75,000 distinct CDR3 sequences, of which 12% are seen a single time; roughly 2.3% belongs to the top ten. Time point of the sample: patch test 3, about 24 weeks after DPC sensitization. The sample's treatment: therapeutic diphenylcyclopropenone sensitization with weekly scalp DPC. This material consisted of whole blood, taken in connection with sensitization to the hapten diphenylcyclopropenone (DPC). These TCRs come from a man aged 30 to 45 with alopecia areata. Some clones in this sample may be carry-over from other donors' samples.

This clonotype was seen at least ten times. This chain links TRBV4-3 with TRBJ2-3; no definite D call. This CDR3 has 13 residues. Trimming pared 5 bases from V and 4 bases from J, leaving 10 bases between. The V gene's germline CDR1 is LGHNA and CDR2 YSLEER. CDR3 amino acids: CASSSGWSDTQYF. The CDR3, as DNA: TGCGCCAGCAGCTCAGGATGGTCAGATACGCAGTATTTT.

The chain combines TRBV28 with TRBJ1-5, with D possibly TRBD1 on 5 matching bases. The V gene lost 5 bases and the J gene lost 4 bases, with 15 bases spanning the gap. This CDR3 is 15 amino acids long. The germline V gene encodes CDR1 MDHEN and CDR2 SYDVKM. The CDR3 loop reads CASSPLGGGNQPQHF. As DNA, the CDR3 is TGTGCCAGCAGTCCCTTAGGTGGGGGTAATCAGCCCCAGCATTTT. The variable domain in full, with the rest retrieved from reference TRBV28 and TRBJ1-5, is DVKVTQSSRYLVKRTGEKVFLECVQDMDHENMFWYRQDPGLGLRLIYFSYDVKMKEKGDIPEGYSVSREKKERFSLILESASTNQTSMYLCASSPLGGGNQPQHFGDGTRLSIL.

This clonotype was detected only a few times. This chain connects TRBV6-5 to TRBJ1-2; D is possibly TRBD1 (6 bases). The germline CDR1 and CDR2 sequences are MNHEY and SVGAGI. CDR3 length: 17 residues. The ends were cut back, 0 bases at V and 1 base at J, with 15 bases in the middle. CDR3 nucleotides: TGTGCCAGCAGTTACTCAGGCACAGGGAGGGTTAACTATGGCTACACCTTC. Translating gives CASSYSGTGRVNYGYTF.

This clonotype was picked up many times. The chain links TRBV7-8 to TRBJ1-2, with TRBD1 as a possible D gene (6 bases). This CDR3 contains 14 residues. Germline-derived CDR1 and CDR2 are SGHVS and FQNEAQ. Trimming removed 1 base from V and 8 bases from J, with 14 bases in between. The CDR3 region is CASSLGRGAFGYTF. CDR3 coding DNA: TGTGCCAGCAGCTTAGGGCGGGGGGCATTCGGCTACACCTTC.